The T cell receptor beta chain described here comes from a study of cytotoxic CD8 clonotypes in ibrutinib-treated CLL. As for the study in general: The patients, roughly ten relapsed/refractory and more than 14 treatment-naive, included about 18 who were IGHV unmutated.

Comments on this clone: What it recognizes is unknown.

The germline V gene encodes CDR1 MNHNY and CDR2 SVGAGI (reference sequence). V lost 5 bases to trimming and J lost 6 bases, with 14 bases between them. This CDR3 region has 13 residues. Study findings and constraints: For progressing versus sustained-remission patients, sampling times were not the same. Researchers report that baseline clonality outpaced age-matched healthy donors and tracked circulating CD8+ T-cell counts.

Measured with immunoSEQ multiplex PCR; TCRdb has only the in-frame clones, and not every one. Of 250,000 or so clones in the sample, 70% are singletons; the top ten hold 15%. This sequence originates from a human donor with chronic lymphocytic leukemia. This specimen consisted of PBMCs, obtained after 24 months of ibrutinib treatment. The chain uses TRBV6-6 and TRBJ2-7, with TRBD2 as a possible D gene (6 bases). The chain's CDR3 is CASSPREPLEQYF. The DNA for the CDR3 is TGTGCCAGCAGTCCCCGGGAGCCCCTCGAGCAGTACTTC.